This T cell receptor beta chain was identified during a study of blood T cells in healthy people across ages. Study context: When template switching was applied, about one barcoded beta molecule was captured per two T cells.

The germline V gene encodes CDR1 LNHDA and CDR2 SQIVND (reference sequence). The trim removed 3 bases at V and 3 bases at J, leaving 8 bases unmatched. The CDR3 is 16 amino acids. Comment on this clonotype: No antigen is known for it.

Notes on the study in general: Greater diversity and more naive CD4+ cells were seen in long-lived donors than in aged donors.

It was with a sample-barcoded 5' primer and a J-beta primer mix that a second PCR of roughly 7 to 12 cycles was run. MiXCR, run by TCRdb on the 5' RACE reads, gives a single entry per CDR3 protein. The table has about 1,400,000 distinct CDR3 sequences, approximately 40% seen once. Those donating, healthy Caucasian individuals from Russia, were aged roughly 6 to 95. Isolated per sample were at least 6 million PBMCs. V and J are TRBV19 and TRBJ2-3, with 8 bases aligning to TRBD1. This clonotype was obtained from a woman aged 18-35 years in good health. Sequencing was done on a sample of blood. The CDR3 bases are TGTGCCAGTAGTATCTGGACAGGGAAGTTAACAGATACGCAGTATTTT. It specifies CASSIWTGKLTDTQYF.